These T cell receptor beta chains were read from a single sample in a study of shared clonotypes between healthy human individuals. The protocol was immunoSEQ multiplex PCR, while the TCRdb copy is restricted to in-frame clones and leaves out a portion. The sample contains around 500,000 clones, more than 75% of which appear only once. The sample taken for sequencing was PBMCs. The origin of the receptors is a woman in her thirties or forties in good health. Some clones in this sample may be carry-over from other donors' samples. The CDR3 runs from the conserved cysteine through the conserved F or W. A D gene is named only where the DNA matches it firmly. Clone size is stated in some rows and not others, as once, few, many or a class when expanded.

d_gene	v_gene	abundance	j_gene	CDR3nt	CDR3aa
TRBD1	TRBV28	-	TRBJ2-4	TGTGCCAGCGGGGGACAGGGGGCCGGCATTCAGTACTTC	CASGGQGAGIQYF
TRBD2	TRBV28	-	TRBJ2-7	TGTGCCAGCAGCCCCAGCGGGAGGGGTACCTACGAGCAGTACTTC	CASSPSGRGTYEQYF
-	TRBV30	-	TRBJ2-6	TGTGCCTGGGCCAGGGACCGCCGTGCTGGGGCCGACGTCCTGACTTTC	CAWARDRRAGADVLTF
-	TRBV28	-	TRBJ1-2	TGTGCCAGCAGTTTACTAAACTATGGCTACACCTTC	CASSLLNYGYTF
-	TRBV5-1	-	TRBJ1-6	TGCGCCAGCAGCTTGGAGGGGCGGACAGCTTATAATTCACCCCTCCACTTT	CASSLEGRTAYNSPLHF
-	TRBV28	-	TRBJ1-2	TGTGCCAGCACACGGTCGGGGCGGGATGGCTACACCTTC	CASTRSGRDGYTF
-	TRBV27	-	TRBJ2-7	TGTGCCAGCAGCTCGACTGTTTCCCCTTCCTACGAGCAGTACTTC	CASSSTVSPSYEQYF
-	TRBV27	-	TRBJ2-2	TGTGCCAGCAGTTTGGTGGGACACAAGAACACCGGGGAGCTGCTTTTT	CASSLVGHKNTGELLF
TRBD2	TRBV11-2	once	TRBJ2-7	TGTGCCAGCAGATTAGCGGGAGGCCTTGCCTACGAGCAGTACTTC	CASRLAGGLAYEQYF
TRBD1	TRBV28	-	TRBJ1-3	TGTGCCAGCAGTCCACACGACAGGGGAGGCTCTGGAAACACCATATATTTT	CASSPHDRGGSGNTIYF
-	TRBV2	-	TRBJ1-5	TGTGCCAGCAGCCCCGAGCTCGTGCAGCCCCAGCATTTT	CASSPELVQPQHF
-	TRBV11-2	-	TRBJ1-4	TGTGCCAGCAGCTCCACCCCCAGTGGGGGCCCGCATGAAAAACTGTTTTTT	CASSSTPSGGPHEKLFF
-	TRBV25-1	-	TRBJ1-1	TGTGCCAGCAGTGAATCTAGAGTTGTCACTGAAGCTTTCTTT	CASSESRVVTEAFF
TRBD1	TRBV18	few	TRBJ2-5	TGTGCCAGCTCACCAAAACAACCGGGACAGGGCGAGACCCAGTACTTC	CASSPKQPGQGETQYF
-	TRBV7-3	-	TRBJ1-1	TGTGCCAGCAGCTCCTATAACACTGAAGCTTTCTTT	CASSSYNTEAFF
-	TRBV6-5	-	TRBJ1-2	TGTGCCAGCAGAGGAGACGGGAACTATGGCTACACCTTC	CASRGDGNYGYTF
-	TRBV28	-	TRBJ2-3	TGTGCCAGCAGTTTATCCCGGGCTAGCGCCCGCACAGATACGCAGTATTTT	CASSLSRASARTDTQYF
-	TRBV6-4	few	TRBJ1-2	TGTGCCAGCAGACAAGGCCCCTACTATGGCTACACCTTC	CASRQGPYYGYTF
-	TRBV2	-	TRBJ1-5	TGTGCCAGCAGAGTCGGGAGGCCGCCCGGGCCCCAGCATTTT	CASRVGRPPGPQHF
-	TRBV6-1	many	TRBJ1-4	TGTGCCAGCAGTGAAGGCACGGTAGAAGTTGAAAAACTGTTTTTT	CASSEGTVEVEKLFF
-	TRBV16	-	TRBJ2-5	TGTGCCAGCAGCCGAAACAGCCAAGAGACCCAGTACTTC	CASSRNSQETQYF
TRBD1	TRBV27	-	TRBJ1-2	TGTGCCAGCAGTTCCCCAATGACAGGGGGCATTAATGGCTACACCTTC	CASSSPMTGGINGYTF
-	TRBV28	-	TRBJ2-7	TGTGCCAGCAGTTTCCCCCCCTACGAGCAGTACTTC	CASSFPPYEQYF
-	TRBV6-6	-	TRBJ1-1	TGTGCCAGCAGTCCAACAGGGTATGGGAAAAACACTGAAGCTTTCTTT	CASSPTGYGKNTEAFF
-	TRBV7-9	-	TRBJ2-2	TGTGCCAGCAGCCTTACACAGAACACCGGGGAGCTGTTTTTT	CASSLTQNTGELFF
-	TRBV7-9	-	TRBJ2-3	TGTGCCAGCAGATTCACAGATACGCAGTATTTT	CASRFTDTQYF
TRBD2	TRBV6-1	-	TRBJ2-7	TGTGCCAGCAGTGAGGGACTAGCGGGAGGAGACCCGTACTTC	CASSEGLAGGDPYF